This is a list of T cell receptor beta chains from one sample in a study of somatic mutations in cytotoxic T cells in rheumatoid arthritis. Produced via immunoSEQ multiplex PCR; TCRdb's table is partial and in-frame only. The repertoire includes around 15,000 clones, about 81% of them detected once, and 14% sits in the top ten. The specimen sequenced was CD8+ T cells sorted from blood. These receptors were taken from an adult with rheumatoid arthritis. Each CDR3 is given with its conserved first and last residue. Fields, in order: CDR3 protein, CDR3 DNA, J gene, V gene, clone size, D gene. D genes are given only for firm matches. Some rows mark clone size as missing; the rest say once, few, many or name a class of expanded clone.

CASSWGGGARGEQFF,TGTGCCAGCAGTTGGGGCGGGGGGGCCCGGGGTGAGCAGTTCTTC,TRBJ2-1,TRBV6-5,-,TRBD2
CASSRQGAGGETQYF,TGTGCCAGCAGTCGACAGGGGGCGGGCGGTGAGACCCAGTACTTC,TRBJ2-5,TRBV7-2,once,TRBD1
CASSEGTGSYEQYF,TGTGCCAGCAGTGAAGGGACAGGAAGCTACGAGCAGTACTTC,TRBJ2-7,TRBV2,-,TRBD1
CASSLASVNEQFF,TGTGCCAGCAGCTTAGCCTCCGTCAATGAGCAGTTCTTC,TRBJ2-1,TRBV11-2,-,-
CASSLTTGANYGYTF,TGTGCCAGCAGCTTGACGACAGGAGCTAACTATGGCTACACCTTC,TRBJ1-2,TRBV5-4,few,-
CASSTEWGAQQYF,TGTGCCAGCAGCACAGAGTGGGGGGCACAGCAGTACTTC,TRBJ2-7,TRBV14,-,-
CSVEVQGLSSYEQYF,TGCAGCGTTGAGGTCCAGGGGCTGAGCTCCTACGAGCAGTACTTC,TRBJ2-7,TRBV29-1,-,-
CASSPDPSGLYGYTF,TGTGCCAGCAGTCCGGACCCCTCCGGACTATATGGCTACACCTTC,TRBJ1-2,TRBV6-1,medium-sized,-
CASVGGTGKTYGYTF,TGTGCTAGTGTTGGGGGGACAGGGAAGACCTATGGCTACACCTTC,TRBJ1-2,TRBV12-5,-,TRBD1
CASRGSYNQPQHF,TGTGCCAGCAGGGGCAGCTACAATCAGCCCCAGCATTTT,TRBJ1-5,TRBV27,-,-
CATSRGGDQPQHF,TGTGCCACCAGCAGAGGGGGGGATCAGCCCCAGCATTTT,TRBJ1-5,TRBV15,-,-
CASTLADRGYEQYF,TGTGCCAGCACCTTGGCGGACAGGGGCTACGAGCAGTACTTC,TRBJ2-7,TRBV7-9,-,TRBD1
CASSEGQGSWYEQYF,TGTGCCAGCAGTGAAGGACAGGGGTCTTGGTACGAGCAGTACTTC,TRBJ2-7,TRBV6-1,-,TRBD1
CASRLFAGGPSNEQFF,TGTGCCAGCAGGTTATTCGCGGGAGGGCCGAGCAATGAGCAGTTCTTC,TRBJ2-1,TRBV27,-,TRBD2
CASSNHRTSGRGEQFF,TGTGCCAGCAGTAATCACAGGACTAGCGGGAGAGGAGAGCAGTTCTTC,TRBJ2-1,TRBV6-6,-,TRBD2
CASRPWRGRTPTYEQYF,TGTGCCAGCAGACCATGGAGGGGGCGGACACCAACCTACGAGCAGTACTTC,TRBJ2-7,TRBV11-2,-,-
CASSDGHEQFF,TGCGCCAGCAGTGATGGTCATGAGCAGTTCTTC,TRBJ2-1,TRBV10-1,-,-
CATGGTGGNEQFF,TGTGCCACCGGAGGGACAGGGGGTAATGAGCAGTTCTTC,TRBJ2-1,TRBV25-1,-,TRBD1
CAISSQIGGGETQYF,TGTGCCATCAGTTCTCAGATAGGGGGAGGGGAGACCCAGTACTTC,TRBJ2-5,TRBV10-3,-,-
CASRPAAGDYGYTF,TGTGCCAGCAGACCCGCCGCGGGCGACTATGGCTACACCTTC,TRBJ1-2,TRBV5-8,-,-
CASSLTGISTDTQYF,TGTGCCAGCAGTTTGACAGGAATTAGCACAGATACGCAGTATTTT,TRBJ2-3,TRBV27,-,-
CASSQEGTGAYEQYF,TGCGCCAGCAGCCAAGAGGGGACGGGGGCCTACGAGCAGTACTTC,TRBJ2-7,TRBV4-1,-,-
CASSYSAGRVAYEQYF,TGTGCCAGCAGTTACTCGGCCGGCAGGGTGGCTTACGAGCAGTACTTC,TRBJ2-7,TRBV6-5,-,-
CASSLTGGPLEQYF,TGTGCCAGCAGCTTGACGGGAGGGCCTCTCGAGCAGTACTTC,TRBJ2-7,TRBV5-4,-,TRBD2
CASSEKGTGIEKLFF,TGTGCCAGCAGTGAAAAGGGAACAGGTATTGAAAAACTGTTTTTT,TRBJ1-4,TRBV6-1,-,-
CASSYTGELFF,TGTGCCAGCAGCTACACCGGGGAGCTGTTTTTT,TRBJ2-2,TRBV28,-,-
CASSTTVWVNEQFF,TGTGCCAGTAGTACGACAGTTTGGGTCAATGAGCAGTTCTTC,TRBJ2-1,TRBV19,few,-
CASSQWDPGTGNTIYF,TGTGCCAGCAGCCAATGGGATCCAGGCACTGGAAACACCATATATTTT,TRBJ1-3,TRBV16,-,-
CASSLSAGQGYSNQPQHF,TGTGCCAGCAGCTTGTCTGCGGGACAGGGTTATAGCAATCAGCCCCAGCATTTT,TRBJ1-5,TRBV5-8,-,TRBD1
CASSFTDTQYF,TGCGCCAGCAGCTTCACAGATACGCAGTATTTT,TRBJ2-3,TRBV5-1,-,-
CASRRTSGRADTQYF,TGTGCCAGCAGGCGTACCAGCGGGAGAGCAGATACGCAGTATTTT,TRBJ2-3,TRBV28,-,TRBD2
CASSLLAVGSSYEQYF,TGTGCCAGCAGCTTGCTGGCTGTTGGGTCATCCTACGAGCAGTACTTC,TRBJ2-7,TRBV5-5,-,-
CASSQGDRAGYGYTF,TGCGCCAGCAGCCAAGGAGACAGGGCTGGCTATGGCTACACCTTC,TRBJ1-2,TRBV4-1,-,TRBD1
CASSLEVGRLSPPRFF,TGTGCCAGCAGCTTAGAAGTGGGACGTCTCTCTCCCCCCCGGTTCTTC,TRBJ2-1,TRBV7-6,-,-
CASSLWGYEQYF,TGTGCCAGCAGCTTATGGGGCTACGAGCAGTACTTC,TRBJ2-7,TRBV5-6,-,-
CASSQGGGSHNEQFF,TGTGCCAGCAGCCAGGGGGGGGGAAGCCACAATGAGCAGTTCTTC,TRBJ2-1,TRBV5-6,-,-
CASSSIPGLAVLGETQYF,TGCGCCAGCAGCTCCATCCCGGGACTAGCGGTGCTCGGGGAGACCCAGTACTTC,TRBJ2-5,TRBV5-1,-,TRBD2
CASSQDRDRGNGYTF,TGTGCCAGCAGCCAAGATCGGGACAGGGGAAATGGCTACACCTTC,TRBJ1-2,TRBV4-2,-,TRBD1
CASSLHVSSGAETQYF,TGTGCCAGCAGCTTACACGTATCTAGCGGGGCCGAGACCCAGTACTTC,TRBJ2-5,TRBV7-9,-,TRBD2
CASSPRSGRVAYGYTF,TGTGCCAGCAGTCCCAGGTCGGGCAGGGTGGCCTATGGCTACACCTTC,TRBJ1-2,TRBV27,-,-
CASSPPGGTESNEQFF,TGTGCCAGCAGTCCTCCCGGCGGGACGGAGAGCAATGAGCAGTTCTTC,TRBJ2-1,TRBV27,-,-
CASSPPVGVGTGYTF,TGTGCCAGCAGCCCCCCCGTAGGCGTCGGGACAGGCTACACCTTC,TRBJ1-2,TRBV7-9,-,-
CASSISGGETQYF,TGTGCCAGCAGTATAAGCGGGGGAGAGACCCAGTACTTC,TRBJ2-5,TRBV28,-,TRBD2
CASSDQGEGGQPQHF,TGTGCCAGTAGTGACCAAGGAGAGGGAGGACAGCCCCAGCATTTT,TRBJ1-5,TRBV19,-,-
CASSLWSGTTGELFF,TGTGCCAGCAGCTTGTGGTCAGGGACCACCGGGGAGCTGTTTTTT,TRBJ2-2,TRBV13,-,-
CASSLGLAGGEFF,TGTGCCAGCAGCTTAGGACTAGCCGGGGGGGAGTTCTTC,TRBJ2-1,TRBV7-2,-,TRBD2
CASSFMGMNTEAFF,TGTGCCAGCAGTTTCATGGGGATGAACACTGAAGCTTTCTTT,TRBJ1-1,TRBV27,-,-
CASSQDWEYEQYF,TGCGCCAGCAGCCAAGATTGGGAGTACGAGCAGTACTTC,TRBJ2-7,TRBV4-1,-,-
CASSAPQGDYTDTQYF,TGTGCCAGCAGCGCCCCCCAGGGGGACTACACAGATACGCAGTATTTT,TRBJ2-3,TRBV9,-,-
CASSLRVPGELFF,TGTGCCAGCAGCCTCAGGGTCCCCGGGGAGCTGTTTTTT,TRBJ2-2,TRBV5-6,-,-
CAWRFQTSGTYEQYF,TGTGCCTGGAGATTTCAGACTAGCGGGACCTACGAGCAGTACTTC,TRBJ2-7,TRBV30,-,TRBD2
CASSLAPDEQFF,TGTGCCAGCAGCTTAGCTCCGGATGAGCAGTTCTTC,TRBJ2-1,TRBV7-9,-,-
CASSLAGVGTGGPSYEQYF,TGTGCCAGCAGCTTAGCTGGCGTCGGGACAGGGGGGCCATCCTACGAGCAGTACTTC,TRBJ2-7,TRBV7-9,-,TRBD1
CASIGTAEAFF,TGTGCCAGCATCGGGACAGCCGAAGCTTTCTTT,TRBJ1-1,TRBV27,-,TRBD1
CATSRGGRDYPYEQYF,TGTGCCACCAGCAGAGGCGGCAGGGACTACCCCTACGAGCAGTACTTC,TRBJ2-7,TRBV15,few,TRBD2